Given below is one TCR beta chain in context. The CDR3 sequence is 15 residues long. The V gene's germline CDR1 is MNHEY and CDR2 SMNVEV (reference sequence). V lost 4 bases to trimming and J lost 1 base; unmatched junction nucleotides: 6. In the original processing: Researchers report that nucleated cell counts were estimated from reference gene primer amplification. This table comes from immunoSEQ multiplex PCR, and its TCRdb copy is limited to in-frame clones, with some not included. V, J and clone size are those of that table, while D and trimming were read from the DNA. The data contain some 290,000 clones, about 90% of them seen just once; the ten biggest clones take up about 2%. The record originates from a study of blood T cell repertoires in COVID-19. The wider study: Both acute and convalescent COVID-19 samples were obtained from the United States, Italy and Spain. The analysed material was cDNA or gDNA that came from T cells, B-cell-depleted T cells, or PBMCs.

This chain joins TRBV27 and TRBJ1-1; 7 nucleotides line up with TRBD1. The sequenced material came from peripheral blood. The TCR was taken from a woman aged 50 to 60 who had recovered from COVID-19. In DNA form, the CDR3 reads TGTGCCAGCAGTTGGCTAAACAGGGGGAACACTGAAGCTTTCTTT. This gives the protein CASSWLNRGNTEAFF.